The present entry profiles one TCR beta chain with its context. Sequencing used immunoSEQ multiplex PCR; TCRdb keeps in-frame clones, though not all of them. The table includes about 59,000 clones, around 70% detected once. This specimen comes from a study of blood T cell repertoires in COVID-19. Study information: Donors in the United States, Italy and Spain gave samples during acute or convalescent COVID-19. T cells, B-cell-depleted T cells, or PBMCs supplied cDNA or gDNA.

Trimming pared 3 bases from V and 0 bases from J, leaving 14 bases between. CDR1 KGHSH and CDR2 LQKENI come from the germline V gene. The length of the CDR3 is 17 residues. The receptor's source is a woman in her seventies with acute or convalescent COVID-19. This chain uses TRBV18 with TRBJ2-2; D perhaps matches TRBD1 (6 bases). The sample comprised peripheral blood. The CDR3 loop is CASSPRPGAPNTGELFF. As DNA, the CDR3 is TGTGCCAGCTCACCCCGGCCAGGGGCCCCGAACACCGGGGAGCTGTTTTTT.